These T cell receptor beta chains were read from a single sample in a study of cytomegalovirus exposure and HLA in healthy donors. The repertoire was sequenced with immunoSEQ multiplex PCR; TCRdb's copy has only in-frame clones and lacks some. The sample includes some 150,000 clones, approximately 79% of them seen just once. The specimen was PBMCs. Receptors were obtained from a female donor in good health and CMV-seronegative. CDR3s include the opening cysteine and the closing phenylalanine or tryptophan. A D gene is named only where the DNA matches it firmly. Rows may omit the clone size; those that give it use once, few, many or a size class.

TRBD2	NA	TRBJ2-2	TRBV7-6	TGTGCCAGCAGCTTAACGGGACTAGCGAGCACCGGGGAGCTGTTTTTT	CASSLTGLASTGELFF
TRBD1	NA	TRBJ1-2	TRBV27	TGTGCCAGCAGCTCAGACGGGACAGGGGGGTTCGTTGGCTACACCTTC	CASSSDGTGGFVGYTF
NA	NA	TRBJ2-5	TRBV5-1	TGCGCCAGCAGCTTGTTTGGGGCCCAGCAGGAGACCCAGTACTTC	CASSLFGAQQETQYF
NA	NA	TRBJ2-3	TRBV4-1	TGCGCCAGCAGCCCGGCACGAGGGGGTAGCACAGATACGCAGTATTTT	CASSPARGGSTDTQYF
NA	NA	TRBJ1-5	TRBV11-2	TGTGCCAGCAGCTCTTCGAGCAATCAGCCCCAGCATTTT	CASSSSSNQPQHF
TRBD1	once	TRBJ2-2	TRBV13	TGTGCCAGCAGCACCCGGGACAGGGTCACCGGGGAGCTGTTTTTT	CASSTRDRVTGELFF
TRBD2	NA	TRBJ2-7	TRBV4-1	TGCGCCAGCAGCCAGTTTGGGGGGGTCGGTAGCTCCTACGAGCAGTACTTC	CASSQFGGVGSSYEQYF
TRBD1	NA	TRBJ1-1	TRBV5-1	TGCGCCAGCAGCTTGGATGAGGGGGCGATTACTGAAGCTTTCTTT	CASSLDEGAITEAFF
TRBD2	NA	TRBJ2-1	TRBV7-9	TGTGCCAGCAGCTTAAAGCCGCGGGAGTACTACAATGAGCAGTTCTTC	CASSLKPREYYNEQFF
TRBD1	NA	TRBJ2-6	TRBV28	TGTGCCAGCAGAACACCGGGACAGGCAGGAGCCAACGTCCTGACTTTC	CASRTPGQAGANVLTF
NA	NA	TRBJ2-7	TRBV27	TGTGCCAGCAGCGAGGGAGTTACCTACGAGCAGTACTTC	CASSEGVTYEQYF
NA	NA	TRBJ2-3	TRBV9	TGTGCCAGCAGCGTAGGGCTAGCGTCTAGCACAGATACGCAGTATTTT	CASSVGLASSTDTQYF
NA	NA	TRBJ1-2	TRBV6-5	TGTGCCAGCAGTTACTCCCCTCGGGGGGATGGCTACACCTTC	CASSYSPRGDGYTF
NA	NA	TRBJ2-1	TRBV2	TGTGCCAGCAGTGATGCAACTAAGCTCAATGAGCAGTTCTTC	CASSDATKLNEQFF
NA	few	TRBJ2-2	TRBV10-1	TGCGCCAGCAGTCCCAGGGTTACCGGGGAGCTGTTTTTT	CASSPRVTGELFF
TRBD2	NA	TRBJ2-2	TRBV5-1	TGCGCCAGCAGCCAGCGGGAGGGTAGCACCGGGGAGCTGTTTTTT	CASSQREGSTGELFF
TRBD1	few	TRBJ1-1	TRBV6-6	TGTGCCAGCAGTGTCACAGGGGGCTTCACTGAAGCTTTCTTT	CASSVTGGFTEAFF
TRBD2	medium-sized	TRBJ2-3	TRBV6-1	TGTGCCATCATCAGGGTAGCGGGGTTCCCAGATACGCAGTATTTT	CAIIRVAGFPDTQYF
NA	NA	TRBJ2-7	TRBV7-9	TGTGCCAGCAGCCTCATCGGGATTTCCTACGAGCAGTACTTC	CASSLIGISYEQYF
NA	NA	TRBJ1-1	TRBV6-1	TGTGCCAGCAGTGCGCGGGGGGGACTGAACACTGAAGCTTTCTTT	CASSARGGLNTEAFF
TRBD2	once	TRBJ2-1	TRBV11-2	TGTGCCAGCAGCTTAGTAGCTAGCGGGTCCTACAATGAGCAGTTCTTC	CASSLVASGSYNEQFF
NA	NA	TRBJ1-3	TRBV7-9	TGTGCCAGCAGCCCCCTGGACGGAGGGTCTGGAAACACCATATATTTT	CASSPLDGGSGNTIYF
NA	NA	TRBJ2-7	TRBV5-4	TGTGCCAGCAGCTTGGGCGGCGAGTACGAGCAGTACTTC	CASSLGGEYEQYF
TRBD1	NA	TRBJ1-2	TRBV28	TGTGCCAGCAGTTCGGACAGGGGGTACTATGGCTACACCTTC	CASSSDRGYYGYTF
NA	NA	TRBJ1-2	TRBV5-1	TGCGCCAGCAGCTTAGGGGGAGCTAACTATGGCTACACCTTC	CASSLGGANYGYTF
NA	NA	TRBJ1-2	TRBV2	TGTGCCAGCAGTGCGGGACAAAAAAACTATGGCTACACCTTC	CASSAGQKNYGYTF
NA	NA	TRBJ2-7	TRBV5-1	TGCGCCAGCAGCTTGGCCTCCCTCACAGGGACCGGGCTCGAGCAGTACTTC	CASSLASLTGTGLEQYF
NA	once	TRBJ2-7	TRBV6-5	TGTGCCAGCGAATCCCTTCCCCAGGGGATCAACGAGCAGTACTTC	CASESLPQGINEQYF
NA	NA	TRBJ1-2	TRBV28	TGTGCCAGCAGTTCTGACAGGAAACTTAACTCCTATGGCTACACCTTC	CASSSDRKLNSYGYTF
TRBD2	few	TRBJ2-1	TRBV18	TGTGCCAGCTCACCAGCGGGAGGGCCTTATGAGCAGTTCTTC	CASSPAGGPYEQFF
TRBD1	NA	TRBJ1-2	TRBV5-1	TGCGCCAGCAGCATTAACCGGGACAGCGTTCGGAATGGCTACACCTTC	CASSINRDSVRNGYTF
NA	NA	TRBJ2-3	TRBV7-9	TGTGCCAGCAGCTTAGCGCGGGGCCGGGATACGCAGTATTTT	CASSLARGRDTQYF
NA	NA	TRBJ1-1	TRBV10-3	TGTGCCAGCGGAGGCGAGTTCATGAACACTGAAGCTTTCTTT	CASGGEFMNTEAFF
TRBD2	NA	TRBJ2-7	TRBV28	TGTGCCAGCAGTTCGAGGGCGCAAGTCCTAGCGGGGGCCTACGAGCAGTACTTC	CASSSRAQVLAGAYEQYF
TRBD2	NA	TRBJ2-7	TRBV5-1	TGCGCCAGCAGCCCCGTCGGACTAGCGGAACCCTCCTACGAGCAGTACTTC	CASSPVGLAEPSYEQYF
TRBD1	NA	TRBJ2-1	TRBV19	TGTGCCAGTAGTAAACCCGGGACAGGGAGCAATGAGCAGTTCTTC	CASSKPGTGSNEQFF
TRBD2	NA	TRBJ2-5	TRBV10-2	TGCGCCAGCAGTGAGATAGCGGGAGTGGGAGAGACCCAGTACTTC	CASSEIAGVGETQYF
NA	NA	TRBJ2-7	TRBV5-1	TGCGCCAGCAGCTTGGAGGGGTACGAGCAGTACTTC	CASSLEGYEQYF
NA	NA	TRBJ1-2	TRBV2	TGTGCCAGCAGTCCCAACCCCCCCCCTAACTCCTATGGCTACACCTTC	CASSPNPPPNSYGYTF
NA	NA	TRBJ2-7	TRBV9	TGTGCCAGCAGCGTAGTGGCAGGGGCGCAACTAGCCTACGAGCAGTACTTC	CASSVVAGAQLAYEQYF
NA	NA	TRBJ1-1	TRBV6-4	TGTGCCAGCAGTGAACAGGGCAGGGGAGCCACTGAAGCTTTCTTT	CASSEQGRGATEAFF
TRBD1	NA	TRBJ1-1	TRBV28	TGTGCCAGCAGTGGGGACAGGGTGAACACTGAAGCTTTCTTT	CASSGDRVNTEAFF
TRBD1	NA	TRBJ2-7	TRBV7-3	TGTGCCAGCAGCCCTGGACAGGGGGCCTACGAGCAGTACTTC	CASSPGQGAYEQYF
NA	NA	TRBJ1-1	TRBV19	TGTGCCAGTAGTGTCGGGAACACTGAAGCTTTCTTT	CASSVGNTEAFF
TRBD1	NA	TRBJ2-1	TRBV5-1	TGCGCCAGCAGCCTGGGCGGACAGGCCTTTCTCGAGGAGCAGTTCTTC	CASSLGGQAFLEEQFF
TRBD1	NA	TRBJ2-2	TRBV5-6	TGTGCCAGCAGCTTATGGACAGGGGTAGTTTTCACCGGGGAGCTGTTTTTT	CASSLWTGVVFTGELFF
NA	NA	TRBJ2-1	TRBV27	TGTCCACGCCATGCCGGCGGCCACATATCACGGGGGAGTGGGATTAAGAACAATGAGCAGTTCTTC	CPRHAGGHISRGSGIKNNEQFF
TRBD1	NA	TRBJ1-4	TRBV27	TGTGCCAGCAGAAGGACAGGGAGCGGTGAAAAACTGTTTTTT	CASRRTGSGEKLFF
NA	NA	TRBJ1-2	TRBV5-8	TGTGCCAGCAGCTTGGAGCCCAGGGGCGACTATGGCTACACCTTC	CASSLEPRGDYGYTF
NA	few	TRBJ2-7	TRBV29-1	TGCAGCGTTGGTGAGCACGCCGACTACGAGCAGTACTTC	CSVGEHADYEQYF
TRBD1	NA	TRBJ2-7	TRBV9	TGTGCCAGCAGCCGGACAGGTCCCTACGAGCAGTACTTC	CASSRTGPYEQYF
TRBD1	NA	TRBJ1-2	TRBV5-4	TGTGCCAGCAGCTTAAGGCCAGGGGGGAACTATGGCTACACCTTC	CASSLRPGGNYGYTF
NA	NA	TRBJ1-5	TRBV2	TGTGCCAGCAGTGGCGATTATAGCAATCAGCCCCAGCATTTT	CASSGDYSNQPQHF
NA	once	TRBJ1-1	TRBV27	TGTGCCAGCAGTTTAGGGGGGGCGAACACTGAAGCTTTCTTT	CASSLGGANTEAFF
NA	NA	TRBJ2-1	TRBV7-2	TGTGCCAGCAGTTATGACAGGACTAATGAGCAGTTCTTC	CASSYDRTNEQFF